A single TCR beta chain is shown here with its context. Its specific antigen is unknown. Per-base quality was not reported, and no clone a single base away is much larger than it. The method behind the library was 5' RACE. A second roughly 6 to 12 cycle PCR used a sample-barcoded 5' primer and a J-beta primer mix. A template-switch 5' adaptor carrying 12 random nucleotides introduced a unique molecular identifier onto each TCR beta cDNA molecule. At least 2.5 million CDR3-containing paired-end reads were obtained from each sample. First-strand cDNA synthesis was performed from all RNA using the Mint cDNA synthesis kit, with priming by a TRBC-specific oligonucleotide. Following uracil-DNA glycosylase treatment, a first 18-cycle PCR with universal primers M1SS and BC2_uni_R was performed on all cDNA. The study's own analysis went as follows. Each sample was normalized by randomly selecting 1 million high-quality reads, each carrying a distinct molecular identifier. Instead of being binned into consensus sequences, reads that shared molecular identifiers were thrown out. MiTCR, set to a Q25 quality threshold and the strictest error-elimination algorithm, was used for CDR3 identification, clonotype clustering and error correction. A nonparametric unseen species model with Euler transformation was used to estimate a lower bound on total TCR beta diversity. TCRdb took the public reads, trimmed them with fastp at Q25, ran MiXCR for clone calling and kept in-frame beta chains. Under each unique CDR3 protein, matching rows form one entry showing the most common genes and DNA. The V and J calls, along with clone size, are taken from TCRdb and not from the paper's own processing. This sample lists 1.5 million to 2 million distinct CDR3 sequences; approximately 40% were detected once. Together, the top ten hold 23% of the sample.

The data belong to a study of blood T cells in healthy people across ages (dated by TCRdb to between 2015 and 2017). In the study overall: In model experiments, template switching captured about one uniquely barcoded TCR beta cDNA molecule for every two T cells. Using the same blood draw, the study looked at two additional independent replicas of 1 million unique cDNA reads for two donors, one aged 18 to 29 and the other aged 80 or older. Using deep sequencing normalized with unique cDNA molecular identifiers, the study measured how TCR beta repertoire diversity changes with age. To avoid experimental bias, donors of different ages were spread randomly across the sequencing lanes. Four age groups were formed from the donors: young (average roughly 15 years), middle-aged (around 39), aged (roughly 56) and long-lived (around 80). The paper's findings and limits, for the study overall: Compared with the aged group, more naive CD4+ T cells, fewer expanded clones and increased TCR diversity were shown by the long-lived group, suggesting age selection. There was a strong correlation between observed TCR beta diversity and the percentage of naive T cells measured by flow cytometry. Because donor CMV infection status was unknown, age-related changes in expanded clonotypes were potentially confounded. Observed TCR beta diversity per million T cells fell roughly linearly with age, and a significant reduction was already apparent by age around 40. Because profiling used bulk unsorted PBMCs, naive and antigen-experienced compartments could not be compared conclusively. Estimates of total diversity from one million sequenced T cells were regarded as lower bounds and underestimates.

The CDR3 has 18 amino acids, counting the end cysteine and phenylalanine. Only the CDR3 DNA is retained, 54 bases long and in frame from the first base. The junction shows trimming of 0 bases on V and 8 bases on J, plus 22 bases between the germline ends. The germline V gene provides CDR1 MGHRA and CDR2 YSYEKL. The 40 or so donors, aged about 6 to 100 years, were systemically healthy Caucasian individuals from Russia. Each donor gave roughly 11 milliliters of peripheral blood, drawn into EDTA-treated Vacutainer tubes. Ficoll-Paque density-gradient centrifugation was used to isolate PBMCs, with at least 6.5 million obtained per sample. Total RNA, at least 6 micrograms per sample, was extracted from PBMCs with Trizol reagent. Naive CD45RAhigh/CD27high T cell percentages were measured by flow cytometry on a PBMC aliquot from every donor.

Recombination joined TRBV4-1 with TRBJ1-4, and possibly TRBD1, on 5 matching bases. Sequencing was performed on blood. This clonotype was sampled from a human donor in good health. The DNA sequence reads TGCGCCAGCAGCCAAGATCGGAGACACGGAATCGGGGGGGAAAAACTGTTTTTT. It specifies CASSQDRRHGIGGEKLFF.